This TCR beta chain is from a study of T cell repertoires in cytomegalovirus infection. As for the study in general: CMV infection together with matching HLA type was indicated by public TCR beta signatures.

Germline CDR1 SGHNT, CDR2 YYREEE (reference sequence). The CDR3 covers 15 residues. V dropped 1 base and J dropped 5 bases, with 13 bases sitting between them. The table lists this clonotype with a count of one. Antigen: not known. TCRdb re-called the reads with MiXCR, one entry per CDR3 protein. The sample consists of some 450,000 distinct CDR3 sequences, roughly 31% of them appearing once. Study-level results: The ex vivo response showed dominance by HLA-C-restricted CMV-specific TCR beta clonotypes. Accumulated public TCR beta family frequency recognized individuals carrying CMV together with the relevant HLA.

This sequence was found in a human donor in good health (CMV status not recorded). Some clones in this sample may be carry-over from other donors' samples. Sample: PBMCs. The chain carries TRBV5-4 and TRBJ2-1; D is possibly TRBD2 (6 bases). The DNA for the CDR3 is TGTGCCAGCAGCTTGTCAGGGAGGTCGGACAATGAGCAGTTCTTC. Its protein is CASSLSGRSDNEQFF.